These 18 T cell receptor beta chains came from one sample sequenced in a study of shared clonotypes between healthy human individuals. Profiling relied on immunoSEQ multiplex PCR, and the TCRdb table lists in-frame clones only, not all of them. Of over 750,000 clones in the sample, approximately 97% were seen once. Naive CD8 cells were CD45RO-negative, positively selected for CCR7, excluding terminally differentiated effector memory CD45RA+ cells. Material: naive CD8+ T cells sorted from blood. These receptors all come from a young man in good health.

The rearrangement links TRBV7-9 to TRBJ2-7; D is perhaps TRBD1 (5 bases). CDR3 length: 14 residues. With 4 bases removed from V and 2 bases from J, the gap between germline ends came to 12 bases. CDR1 is SEHNR, CDR2 FQNEAQ, per germline (reference sequence). The CDR3 protein is CASSSSRVPYEQYF. CDR3 DNA: TGTGCCAGCAGCTCGTCCAGGGTCCCCTACGAGCAGTACTTC.

V usage is TRBV5-1 and J usage is TRBJ2-2; TRBD1 aligns across 7 bases. The germline V gene has CDR1 SGHRS and CDR2 YFSETQ. V gave up 2 bases and J gave up 3 bases; unmatched junction bases: 4. This CDR3 has 15 amino acids. The CDR3 DNA is TGCGCCAGCAGCTTTAGGGACAGTGACACCGGGGAGCTGTTTTTT. It specifies CASSFRDSDTGELFF.

This clone was recorded once. The rearrangement joins TRBV15 to TRBJ2-6; D is perhaps TRBD2 (5 bases). Looked up from germline, CDR1 is LNHNV and CDR2 is YYDKDF (reference sequence). Between the trimmed V and J ends, which lost 6 bases and 0 bases, there was a span of 6 bases. This CDR3 is 14 amino acids long. The CDR3 spells CATRGSSGANVLTF. The CDR3 coding sequence is TGTGCCACCAGAGGGAGCTCTGGGGCCAACGTCCTGACTTTC. The complete variable domain, with remaining parts taken from reference TRBV15 and TRBJ2-6, reads DAMVIQNPRYQVTQFGKPVTLSCSQTLNHNVMYWYQQKSSQAPKLLFHYYDKDFNNEADTPDNFQSRRPNTSFCFLDIRSPGLGDTAMYLCATRGSSGANVLTFGAGSRLTVL.

The gene calls are TRBV18 and TRBJ2-5, with 10 bases matching TRBD2. Trimming removed 3 bases from V and 4 bases from J; junction bases left unmatched: 14. From germline, CDR1 is KGHSH and CDR2 LQKENI. The CDR3 totals 18 residues. CDR3: CASSPKTPLAGVGETQYF. CDR3 DNA sequence: TGTGCCAGCTCACCTAAAACCCCCCTAGCGGGAGTAGGAGAGACCCAGTACTTC.

The chain has TRBV2 and TRBJ2-1, with D unresolved. V lost 7 bases, J lost 5 bases, and 6 bases lay in between. The CDR3 contains 11 residues. Germline lookup yields CDR1 SNHLY and CDR2 FYNNEI. This chain's CDR3 is CASNYHNEQFF. As DNA, the CDR3 is TGTGCCAGCAACTATCACAATGAGCAGTTCTTC.

The chain is built from TRBV29-1 and TRBJ2-2; D is unclear. The CDR3 extends over 13 amino acids. From germline, CDR1 is SQVTM and CDR2 ANQGSEA. Trimming took 2 bases from V and 1 from J, leaving 5 bases between them. The CDR3 DNA is TGCAGCGTTGAAACAATGAACACCGGGGAGCTGTTTTTT. Translation: CSVETMNTGELFF.

The CDR3 spells CATSRTRLGEITGELFF. The CDR3 nucleotides are TGTGCCACCAGCAGGACCCGTTTGGGGGAAATCACCGGGGAGCTGTTTTTT. The rearrangement joins TRBV15 to TRBJ2-2, with D perhaps given as TRBD1 or TRBD2 (5 bases each). This CDR3 comprises 17 residues. Per germline, CDR1 LNHNV and CDR2 YYDKDF (reference sequence). Trimming removed 3 bases at V and 4 bases at J, with 18 bases between.

This chain uses TRBV11-2 with TRBJ1-3, with TRBD1 identical over 9 bases. Trimming took 5 bases from V and 2 from J; bases not matched to a gene: 7. CDR3 length: 16 residues. In germline, CDR1 is SGHAT, CDR2 FQNNGV. CDR3 nucleotide sequence: TGTGCCAGCAGCCCAGGACAGGGGTTCCCTGGAAACACCATATATTTT. The encoded protein is CASSPGQGFPGNTIYF.

This sequence joins TRBV5-4 and TRBJ2-7; D is unresolved. Germline lookup yields CDR1 SGHNT and CDR2 YYREEE (reference sequence). V was shortened by 3 bases and J by 3 bases, with 4 bases between the two germline ends. This CDR3 region has 11 residues. CDR3 protein: CASSSVYEQYF. DNA for the CDR3: TGTGCCAGCAGCTCGGTCTACGAGCAGTACTTC.

The chain employs TRBV6-1 and TRBJ2-1, with TRBD2 identical over 9 bases. The CDR3 consists of 18 residues. Germline CDR1 MNHNS, CDR2 SASEGT. Germline trimming cut 4 bases from V and 0 bases from J; bases unmatched to any gene: 10. The CDR3 bases are TGTGCCAGCAGTGTCTTGGCTAGCGGGGCGAGCTCCTACAATGAGCAGTTCTTC. Amino acid sequence: CASSVLASGASSYNEQFF.

The chain uses TRBV5-1 and TRBJ2-7, with 9 bases lining up with TRBD1. V lost 3 bases to trimming and J lost 6 bases; unmatched junction nucleotides: 10. The CDR3 totals 15 residues. Germline values: CDR1 SGHRS, CDR2 YFSETQ. The chain's CDR3 is CASSSRQGVFREQYF. The CDR3 DNA reads as TGCGCCAGCAGCTCTCGACAGGGGGTGTTCCGCGAGCAGTACTTC.

The chain is built from TRBV27 and TRBJ2-1; no definite D call. There are 14 residues in the CDR3. V gave up 6 bases and J gave up 4 bases, with 13 bases separating them. Germline loops: CDR1 MNHEY, CDR2 SMNVEV (reference sequence). The CDR3: CASSPLDGYNEQFF. DNA of the CDR3: TGTGCCAGCAGCCCCCTGGACGGTTACAATGAGCAGTTCTTC.

The chain joins TRBV29-1 to TRBJ2-5, with TRBD2 matching over 13 bases. Losses at the gene ends were 4 bases for V and 4 bases for J; bases not matched to a gene: 21. The CDR3 sequence is 20 residues long. Germline CDR1 and CDR2: SQVTM and ANQGSEA. This CDR3 is CSVAPIVLGLAGMEGETQYF. DNA for the CDR3: TGCAGCGTTGCTCCAATAGTGTTGGGACTAGCGGGAATGGAGGGAGAGACCCAGTACTTC.

The V gene is TRBV4-1, the J gene TRBJ2-5; a weak D match, TRBD1 (6 bases). The CDR3 has 14 amino acids. V lost 4 bases to trimming and J lost 4 bases, with 13 bases between them. Germline V gene data show CDR1 as MGHRA and CDR2 as YSYEKL. The CDR3 is CASSPRDTGETQYF. CDR3 nucleotides: TGCGCCAGCAGCCCCCGGGACACAGGAGAGACCCAGTACTTC.

The V call is TRBV29-1, the J call TRBJ2-1; 10 nucleotides agree with TRBD2. Germline CDR1 and CDR2: SQVTM and ANQGSEA. V lost 1 base, J lost 5 bases, and 8 bases stayed unmatched. The CDR3 extends over 16 amino acids. The CDR3 DNA reads TGCAGCGTTGAAGTAGTAGCGGGAGGTGCTCACAATGAGCAGTTCTTC. This sequence encodes CSVEVVAGGAHNEQFF.

Note on this clone: The sample carries other DNA sequences with the same CDR3. The chain uses TRBV5-4 and TRBJ2-7, with no clear D. CDR1 is SGHNT, CDR2 YYREEE, per germline (reference sequence). The CDR3 runs 14 residues. Between the trimmed V and J ends, which lost 0 bases and 3 bases, there was a span of 10 bases. CDR3 sequence: CASSLAGESYEQYF. For the CDR3, the DNA is TGTGCCAGCAGCTTGGCAGGAGAGAGCTACGAGCAGTACTTC.

The J gene is TRBJ2-1, the V gene TRBV6-1, with 7 nucleotides matching TRBD2. After removal of 7 bases from V and 4 bases from J, the junction contained 7 bases not matched to a gene. The CDR3 runs 14 residues. Germline CDR1 reads MNHNS; CDR2 reads SASEGT. CDR3 DNA sequence: TGTGCCAGCATTATGACTAGCACATACAATGAGCAGTTCTTC. It codes for CASIMTSTYNEQFF.

The chain employs TRBV28 and TRBJ2-1, with 10 bases identical to TRBD1. Germline V gene lookup returns CDR1 MDHEN and CDR2 SYDVKM. Unmatched junction bases numbered 8, after V lost 4 bases and J lost 8 bases. The CDR3 is 15 amino acids. CDR3 nucleotides: TGTGCCAGCAGTTCAGACCGGGACAGGGGCTATGAGCAGTTCTTC. Its protein is CASSSDRDRGYEQFF.